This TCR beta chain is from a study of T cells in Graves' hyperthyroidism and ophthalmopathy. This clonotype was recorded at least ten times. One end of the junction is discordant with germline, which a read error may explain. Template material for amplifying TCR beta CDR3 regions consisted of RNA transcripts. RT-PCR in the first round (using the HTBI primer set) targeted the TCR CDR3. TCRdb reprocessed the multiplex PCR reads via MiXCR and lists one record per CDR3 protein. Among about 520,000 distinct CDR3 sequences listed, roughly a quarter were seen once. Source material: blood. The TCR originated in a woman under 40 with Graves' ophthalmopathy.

This CDR3 is CANSYSKWGGQPQHF. CDR3 DNA: TGTGCCAACAGTTACTCGAAGTGGGGCGGACAGCCCCAGCATTTT. This chain uses TRBV6-5 with TRBJ1-5, with a weak D call TRBD1 (5 bases). Germline values: CDR1 MNHEY, CDR2 SVGAGI. This CDR3 spans 15 amino acids.